These 25 T cell receptor beta chains share one sample of origin, sequenced in a study of blood T cells in healthy people across ages. Primed by a sample-barcoded 5' primer and a J-beta primer mix, a second PCR proceeded for 7 to 11 cycles. TCRdb reprocessed the 5' RACE reads via MiXCR and lists one record per CDR3 protein. This sample has roughly 930,000 distinct CDR3 sequences, with 45% to 50% found just once. The source material was blood. All receptors derive from a young man in good health.

This rearrangement joins TRBV20-1 to TRBJ1-1; TRBD1 agrees at 10 bases. V shed 0 bases, J shed 1 base, and the junction held 5 bases outside the gene matches. CDR3 size: 16 residues. Germline V CDR1 and CDR2: DFQATT, SNEGSKA (reference sequence). CDR3: CSARDRTGGQNTEAFF. The CDR3 DNA reads TGCAGTGCTAGAGATCGGACAGGGGGGCAGAACACTGAAGCTTTCTTT.

The chain joins TRBV6-1 to TRBJ2-6; 7 bases line up with TRBD2. V shed 6 bases, J shed 0 bases, and the junction held 8 bases outside the gene matches. Per the germline V gene, CDR1 is MNHNS and CDR2 is SASEGT. The CDR3 has 17 amino acids. The CDR3 DNA sequence: TGTGCCAGCAGGGGGGGGTCGGCTTACTCTGGGGCCAACGTCCTGACTTTC. It translates to CASRGGSAYSGANVLTF.

This clonotype was detected ten times or more. The chain has TRBV20-1 and TRBJ2-1; a possible D gene is TRBD1 (5 bases). V was shortened by 3 bases and J by 2 bases, with 17 bases between the two germline ends. CDR3 length: 16 residues. Germline V CDR1 and CDR2: DFQATT, SNEGSKA (reference sequence). DNA of the CDR3: TGCAGTGCTAGTGACACAGGTTTAACGGCCTACAATGAGCAGTTCTTC. It codes for CSASDTGLTAYNEQFF.

This clonotype was detected once. The V call is TRBV30, the J call TRBJ1-1; D not resolved. V lost 1 base and J lost 5, with 11 bases in between. The CDR3 contains 13 residues. From germline, CDR1 is GTSNPN and CDR2 SVGIG (reference sequence). The CDR3, as DNA: TGTGCCTGGAGTGCCCGAATAGGGACTGAAGCTTTCTTT. As protein: CAWSARIGTEAFF.

The J gene is TRBJ1-2, the V gene TRBV30; D call uncertain. Germline V gives CDR1 GTSNPN, CDR2 SVGIG (reference sequence). The CDR3 runs to 14 residues. V was trimmed by 1 base and J by 4 bases, leaving 13 bases between them. The DNA for the CDR3 is TGTGCCTGGAGTGGAAAGGCTTCTACCTATGGCTACACCTTC. As protein: CAWSGKASTYGYTF.

Concerning this clonotype: Sequence at one end of the junction differs from germline and may be a read error. The chain combines TRBV3-1 with TRBJ2-1, with 13 bases matching TRBD2. The CDR3 consists of 16 residues. Germline CDR1 is LGHDT and CDR2 is YNNKEL (reference sequence). CDR3 in DNA: TGTGCCAGCAGCCAGGCTGGGACTAGCGGGAACAATGTGCAGTTCTTC. It encodes CASSQAGTSGNNVQFF.

This chain joins TRBV20-1 and TRBJ2-3; 13 bases fit TRBD2. CDR1 is DFQATT and CDR2 is SNEGSKA in the germline V gene (reference sequence). The CDR3 length is 14 residues. The V gene end was trimmed by 4 bases and the J gene end by 6 bases; junction bases not matched to a gene: 4. CDR3 amino acids: CSAIGTSGTDTQYF. The CDR3 coding sequence is TGCAGTGCTATAGGGACTAGCGGGACCGATACGCAGTATTTT.

This clonotype was recorded once. DNA of the CDR3: TGTGCCAGCAGCCCACAGGGAGAGGTACCCCAGCATTTT. Its protein is CASSPQGEVPQHF. The V and J genes are TRBV7-2 and TRBJ1-5; tentative D call: TRBD1 (6 bases). V was trimmed by 5 bases and J by 10 bases, leaving 15 bases between them. The V gene's germline CDR1 is SGHTA and CDR2 FQGNSA. The length of the CDR3 is 13 residues.

The chain couples TRBV30 to TRBJ2-6, with D unclear. CDR1 is GTSNPN, CDR2 SVGIG, per germline (reference sequence). Trimming pared 2 bases from V and 0 bases from J, leaving 5 bases between. CDR3 length equals 14 residues. The CDR3 bases are TGTGCCTGGAGTTCTGGCTCTGGGGCCAACGTCCTGACTTTC. Encoded protein: CAWSSGSGANVLTF.

On this clonotype: This may arise from a read error, as a much more abundant clone is one base away. The gene calls are TRBV7-9 and TRBJ1-5, with D hard to call. The CDR3 sequence is 13 residues long. V was cut by 3 bases and J by 4 bases, with 7 bases left in between. CDR1 and CDR2 from the germline V gene are SEHNR and FQNEAQ (reference sequence). The CDR3 spells CASSFEANQPQHF. CDR3 sequence (DNA): TGTGCCAGCAGCTTCGAGGCTAATCAGCCCCAGCATTTT.

This chain uses TRBV27 with TRBJ1-1, with 7 nucleotides matching TRBD1. The CDR3 length is 15 residues. The trim removed 6 bases at V and 1 base at J, leaving 8 bases unmatched. Germline V gene lookup returns CDR1 MNHEY and CDR2 SMNVEV (reference sequence). This CDR3 is CASSLYRGGNTEAFF. The CDR3 coding sequence is TGTGCCAGCAGCCTCTACAGGGGCGGGAACACTGAAGCTTTCTTT.

V gene TRBV5-1 combines with J gene TRBJ1-5, with a weak D call TRBD1 (6 bases). CDR3 size: 15 residues. Between the trimmed V and J ends, which lost 4 bases and 3 bases, there was a span of 14 bases. Germline lookup yields CDR1 SGHRS and CDR2 YFSETQ. The CDR3 bases are TGCGCCAGCAGCCCGGGGGCAGGGGCCAATCAGCCCCAGCATTTT. Its protein is CASSPGAGANQPQHF.

This clonotype has just a few counts. This CDR3 reads CASSFSSSNTGELFF. CDR3 nucleotides: TGTGCCAGCAGTTTTAGCAGCTCGAACACCGGGGAGCTGTTTTTT. V usage is TRBV28 and J usage is TRBJ2-2; D not certain. The CDR3 consists of 15 residues. Per the germline V gene, CDR1 is MDHEN and CDR2 is SYDVKM. Trimming took off 3 bases at V and 0 bases at J, with 8 bases between the two ends.

V is TRBV6-5 and J is TRBJ2-1, with 8 nucleotides matching TRBD2. The ends lost 2 bases at V and 9 bases at J; junction bases unmatched: 15. Germline assignment: CDR1 MNHEY and CDR2 SVGAGI. The CDR3 sequence is 17 residues long. The DNA of the CDR3 is TGTGCCAGCAGTTACCCGAGTAGTGGGGCGGGGGGAGTTGAGCAGTTCTTC. This translates into CASSYPSSGAGGVEQFF.

Comments on this clonotype: A junction boundary mismatches the germline segment, possibly from a read error. The V gene is TRBV12-3 or TRBV12-4, the J gene TRBJ2-6, with 12 nucleotides matching TRBD2. The CDR3 is 20 residues long. The CDR3 nucleotides read TGTGCCAGCAGTTTCCTTCTGACTAGCGGGAGTGAGTCTGGGGTCAACGTCCTGACTTTC. It specifies CASSFLLTSGSESGVNVLTF.

The chain couples TRBV20-1 to TRBJ2-7; possible D gene TRBD1, 6 bases. Germline V CDR1 and CDR2: DFQATT, SNEGSKA (reference sequence). V lost 0 bases and J 0 bases, leaving 18 bases between the germline ends. The CDR3 consists of 17 residues. Here the CDR3 DNA reads TGCAGTGCTAGAGATCATGGGACGGACAGATTCTCCTACGAGCAGTACTTC. Its translation is CSARDHGTDRFSYEQYF.

The chain joins TRBV9 to TRBJ1-5; 8 bases are a match to TRBD1. J was trimmed by 5 bases and V by 3 bases; bases with no gene match: 7. The length of the CDR3 is 15 residues. From germline, CDR1 is SGDLS and CDR2 YYNGEE. The DNA of the CDR3 is TGTGCCAGCAGCGAGGGGGTACAGGGGGATCAGCCCCAGCATTTT. Its translation: CASSEGVQGDQPQHF. Full variable domain (missing parts from reference TRBV9 and TRBJ1-5): DSGVTQTPKHLITATGQRVTLRCSPRSGDLSVYWYQQSLDQGLQFLIQYYNGEERAKGNILERFSAQQFPDLHSELNLSSLELGDSALYFCASSEGVQGDQPQHFGDGTRLSIL.

This clonotype was picked up many times. Its ends do not fully match the called genes, so a read error is possible. The chain uses TRBV12-3 or TRBV12-4 and TRBJ1-1; D is perhaps TRBD1 (5 bases). The CDR3 totals 11 residues. The CDR3 bases are TGTGCCAGCAGCTTAGGGGCTGAAGCTTTCTTT. This codes for CASSLGAEAFF.

The rearrangement links TRBV5-1 to TRBJ2-1; D uncertain. With the DNA end fitting TRBJ2-7 better, the J assignment may be wrong. The CDR3 consists of 16 residues. Germline V lookup: CDR1 SGHRS, CDR2 YFSETQ. This CDR3 reads CASSLEGAYSYNEQYF. CDR3 bases: TGCGCCAGCAGCCTCGAAGGCGCTTACTCCTACAATGAGCAGTACTTC.

This chain connects TRBV25-1 to TRBJ1-6, with TRBD1 as a possible D gene (6 bases). Germline assignment: CDR1 MGHDK and CDR2 SYGVNS. Between the trimmed V and J ends, which lost 6 bases and 7 bases, there was a span of 13 bases. The CDR3 loop spans 14 amino acids. The CDR3 loop reads CASRDRTENSPLHF. The DNA of the CDR3 is TGTGCCAGCAGGGACCGGACAGAGAATTCACCCCTCCACTTT.

The CDR3 loop is CASSGTGASGYTF. In DNA form, the CDR3 reads TGTGCCAGCAGTGGGACAGGGGCGAGTGGCTACACCTTC. J is TRBJ1-2 and V is TRBV27; 10 bases line up with TRBD1. This CDR3 region has 13 residues. V dropped 5 bases and J dropped 7; count of bases not matched to a gene: 4. Germline-derived CDR1 and CDR2 are MNHEY and SMNVEV (reference sequence).

The V and J genes are TRBV4-2 and TRBJ2-4; 10 nucleotides align to TRBD2. The CDR3 has 20 amino acids. Germline CDR1 and CDR2: LGHNA and YNFKEQ. The trim removed 1 base at V and 1 base at J, leaving 13 bases unmatched. CDR3 DNA sequence: TGTGCCAGCAGCCAAGTCCTGAGCGGGGGGGCCTCGTTTGCCAAAAACATTCAGTACTTC. This codes for CASSQVLSGGASFAKNIQYF.

This clonotype was found once. A much more abundant neighbour one base away suggests this may be a read error. The V call is TRBV20-1, the J call TRBJ1-5; 7 bases fit TRBD1. Germline-derived CDR1 and CDR2 are DFQATT and SNEGSKA (reference sequence). The CDR3 runs 13 residues. The CDR3 DNA follows: TGCGGTGCTAGAGACAGGGAAAGTCAGCCCCAGCATTTT. It encodes CGARDRESQPQHF.

The chain uses TRBV10-2 and TRBJ2-1; D unresolved. Per germline, CDR1 WSHSY and CDR2 SAAADI. V lost 5 bases, J lost 3 bases, and 11 bases lay in between. The CDR3 totals 14 residues. The CDR3 sequence: CASSSDLHYNEQFF. The CDR3 nucleotides are TGCGCCAGCAGTAGCGATTTACACTACAATGAGCAGTTCTTC.

V usage is TRBV12-3 or TRBV12-4 and J usage is TRBJ2-5; 7 bases fit TRBD2. V dropped 3 bases and J dropped 3; count of bases not matched to a gene: 4. The CDR3 length is 14 residues. The CDR3 reads CASSFPLAKETQYF. CDR3 DNA: TGTGCCAGCAGTTTCCCACTAGCGAAAGAGACCCAGTACTTC.